This T cell receptor beta chain derives from a study of shared clonotypes between healthy human individuals. Study-wide background: Serving as donors were a couple of women and a few men, whose ages spanned 18 to 49.

Data came from immunoSEQ multiplex PCR; TCRdb stores just in-frame clones and leaves some out. The sample contains 2 million to 2.5 million clones, approximately 96% of which appear only once. The CD4+ fraction was divided into a CD45RA+ naive subset and a CD45RA-negative memory subset. The germline CDR1 and CDR2 sequences are SGHTA and FQGNSA. Trimming removed 5 bases from V and 6 bases from J; junction bases left unmatched: 5. The CDR3 length is 15 residues. The sequenced sample consisted of naive CD4+ T cells sorted from blood. The subset here: CD45RA+ positively selected. V usage is TRBV7-2 and J usage is TRBJ2-7, with TRBD2 matching over 15 bases. The TCR sequence derives from a young man in good health. The CDR3 protein is CASSPGLAGGLEQYF. CDR3 in DNA: TGTGCCAGCAGCCCCGGACTAGCGGGGGGGCTCGAGCAGTACTTC.